This record concerns one T cell receptor (beta chain) sequence. This sample is drawn from a study of OX40 agonist ivuxolimab in advanced cancers. Whole-study context: Patients were dosed with the agonistic anti-OX40 (CD134) antibody ivuxolimab.

Produced via immunoSEQ multiplex PCR; TCRdb's table is partial and in-frame only. The table has tens of thousands of clones, roughly 81% seen once. The CDR3 is made up of 15 amino acids. CDR1 is MDHEN, CDR2 SYDVKM, per germline. The V and J ends lost 6 bases and 8 bases, in that order; junction bases with no gene match: 7. The chain carries TRBV28 and TRBJ2-1; TRBD2 aligns across 13 bases. The sequencing here drew on CD4+ or CD8+ T cells sorted from blood, taken in a trial of the OX40 agonist ivuxolimab. The receptor's source is an adult with an advanced solid tumor such as melanoma, head and neck, liver or kidney cancer. CDR3 in amino acids: CASRRLAGGTHEQFF. The CDR3 DNA reads as TGTGCCAGCAGGCGACTAGCGGGGGGAACGCATGAGCAGTTCTTC.